This TCR beta chain was captured by sequencing in a study of identifying expanded T cells in peripheral blood. Study-wide results and caveats: Technical replicates showed around 1.1 changed clones; around 2 weeks roughly 16; four weeks 19.

The length of the CDR3 is 15 residues. CDR1 and CDR2 from the germline V gene are GTSNPN and SVGIG (reference sequence). The V gene end was trimmed by 2 bases and the J gene end by 3 bases; junction bases not matched to a gene: 7. Using immunoSEQ multiplex PCR, the repertoire was profiled, and TCRdb retains in-frame clones only, with some absent. In the table there are about 94,000 clones, 88% of which are singletons. Concerning this clone itself: The target antigen is unknown.

Sequencing was carried out using blood. The V gene is TRBV30, the J gene TRBJ2-7; 10 bases are a match to TRBD1. This receptor was obtained from a person aged 18-70 years in good health. In nucleotides, the CDR3 is TGTGCCTGGAGTCCCGGACAGGGGGGCCTCTACGAGCAGTACTTC. It is translated as CAWSPGQGGLYEQYF.